This TCR beta chain is from a study of human T cells and chemical hapten exposure. On the study more broadly: During the roughly 25-week study period, patients had diphenylcyclopropenone applied to the scalp every week.

Germline CDR1 reads MNHEY; CDR2 reads SMNVEV (reference sequence). V gave up 2 bases and J gave up 2 bases; unmatched junction bases: 6. The CDR3 covers 16 residues. Individual cDNA molecules (in the library) carried attached unique molecular identifiers. As originally analysed: A typical sample had roughly 96,000 TCRs, with about 20,000 to 700,000 overall. TCRdb reprocessed the RACE reads with MiXCR, giving one entry per CDR3 protein. The V and J calls follow TCRdb's processing rather than the paper's. The table shows fewer than 200,000 distinct CDR3 sequences, with 25% to 35% occurring only once. This clonotype was seen a few times. The time point: pre-sensitization, week 0. As for treatment: therapeutic diphenylcyclopropenone sensitization with weekly scalp DPC.

The material sequenced was whole blood, taken in connection with sensitization to the hapten diphenylcyclopropenone (DPC). The TCR comes from a woman between 25 and 40 years old with alopecia areata. Some clones in this sample may be carry-over from other donors' samples. V usage is TRBV27 and J usage is TRBJ2-4; 7 nucleotides line up with TRBD1. In nucleotides, the CDR3 is TGTGCCAGCAGTTTAAGACAGGGTGGGCCCAAAAACATTCAGTACTTC. This translates into CASSLRQGGPKNIQYF.